Shown below are 24 T cell receptor beta chains from a single sample sequenced in a study of T-cell memory formation after mild COVID-19. TCRdb analysed the 5' RACE reads with MiXCR anew, one entry per CDR3 protein. The table shows about 610,000 distinct CDR3 sequences, with around 16% occurring only once. Sample: PBMCs or a T cell subset sorted from them (not recorded which). Every receptor here comes from an adult woman who had mild COVID-19 (a few samples of this study predate the infection). Cell type and time point are not known.

This CDR3 reads CSAIPDSGPDQDIQYF. The CDR3 DNA reads TGCAGTGCTATCCCCGATTCGGGCCCAGATCAGGACATTCAGTACTTC. The gene calls are TRBV20-1 and TRBJ2-4, with D unresolved. Trimming took off 4 bases at V and 8 bases at J, with 24 bases between the two ends. Germline lookup yields CDR1 DFQATT and CDR2 SNEGSKA (reference sequence). The CDR3 is made up of 16 amino acids.

The chain's CDR3 is CSVEEGSGGNEQFF. The DNA of the CDR3 is TGCAGCGTTGAAGAGGGGTCAGGTGGTAATGAGCAGTTCTTC. The rearrangement joins TRBV29-1 to TRBJ2-1; D unresolved. V was trimmed by 0 bases and J by 7 bases, leaving 13 bases between them. From germline, CDR1 is SQVTM and CDR2 ANQGSEA. This CDR3 is 14 amino acids long.

This clonotype was counted between two and nine times. The V and J genes are TRBV10-2 and TRBJ2-1; maybe TRBD2 (5 bases). Germline lookup yields CDR1 WSHSY and CDR2 SAAADI. The length of the CDR3 is 13 residues. V gave up 8 bases and J gave up 7 bases, with 15 bases separating them. In DNA, the CDR3 is TGCGCCAGCCGCGGAGGACTCCAAAATGAGCAGTTCTTC. Translation gives CASRGGLQNEQFF.

To note about this clonotype: Because the CDR3's place on the DNA is in doubt, the DNA is left out and the CDR3 is given as listed by TCRdb. J is TRBJ2-1 and V is TRBV6-5. CDR1 is MNHEY, CDR2 SVGAGI, per germline. The CDR3 length is 15 residues, termini included. The CDR3: CASSYSSWRLSGQFF.

The chain recombines TRBV20-1 with TRBJ1-2, with a tentative D call TRBD1 (6 bases). This CDR3 contains 16 residues. Germline V gene lookup returns CDR1 DFQATT and CDR2 SNEGSKA (reference sequence). V lost 1 base to trimming and J lost 13 bases, with 28 bases between them. The CDR3 DNA follows: TGCAGTGCTAGAGTAACTTATGCTCGGACAGATCCTTGGTCCACCTTC. This sequence encodes CSARVTYARTDPWSTF.

V is TRBV6-5 and J is TRBJ2-7; 9 positions match TRBD2. Germline V gene lookup returns CDR1 MNHEY and CDR2 SVGAGI. The CDR3 has 15 amino acids. The V gene end was trimmed by 6 bases and the J gene end by 2 bases; junction bases not matched to a gene: 8. CDR3 sequence reads: CASSLALAGPYEQYF. CDR3 bases: TGTGCCAGCAGCCTCGCTCTAGCGGGACCCTACGAGCAGTACTTC.

V gene TRBV12-3 or TRBV12-4 combines with J gene TRBJ2-1; 11 bases are a match to TRBD2. This CDR3 contains 17 residues. Unmatched junction bases numbered 12, after V lost 4 bases and J lost 7 bases. This chain's CDR3 is CASSSTSTSGSWNEQFF. The CDR3 nucleotides read TGTGCCAGCAGTTCTACCTCCACTAGCGGGAGTTGGAATGAGCAGTTCTTC.

The J gene is TRBJ2-5, the V gene TRBV24-1; 9 bases are shared with TRBD1. This CDR3 has 17 residues. Germline CDR1 reads KGHDR; CDR2 reads SFDVKD. V lost 4 bases and J lost 5; bases outside the gene matches: 13. The CDR3 coding sequence is TGTGCCACCAGTGACACCGGGACAGGGACCGTAAGGGAGACCCAGTACTTC. Protein sequence: CATSDTGTGTVRETQYF.

This clonotype appeared a few times. The chain carries TRBV9 and TRBJ1-1; 9 bases align to TRBD1. Per germline, CDR1 SGDLS and CDR2 YYNGEE. This CDR3 is 15 amino acids long. Trimming cost V 0 bases and J 4 bases; bases outside gene matches: 4. This chain's CDR3 is CASSVADRGGTEAFF. The CDR3 nucleotides are TGTGCCAGCAGCGTAGCGGACAGGGGTGGCACTGAAGCTTTCTTT. Supplemented by reference TRBV9 and TRBJ1-1, the full variable domain reads DSGVTQTPKHLITATGQRVTLRCSPRSGDLSVYWYQQSLDQGLQFLIQYYNGEERAKGNILERFSAQQFPDLHSELNLSSLELGDSALYFCASSVADRGGTEAFFGQGTRLTVV.

The chain has TRBV21-1 and TRBJ1-4. TRBV21-1 has pseudogene status. The CDR3 extends over 15 amino acids. The CDR3 DNA reads as TGTGCCAGCAGCAAGGATGGTGGGTTTCGGGAAAAACTGTTTTTT. Protein sequence: CASSKDGGFREKLFF.

This chain links TRBV27 with TRBJ2-1; D gene ambiguous. V gave up 6 bases and J gave up 8 bases, with 14 bases separating them. This CDR3 is built from 13 residues. In germline, CDR1 is MNHEY, CDR2 SMNVEV (reference sequence). The CDR3 sequence is CASSKPGYYEQFF. CDR3 DNA sequence: TGTGCCAGCAGCAAACCCGGGTACTATGAGCAGTTCTTC.

V usage is TRBV5-5 and J usage is TRBJ1-1, with D uncertain. Germline CDR1 and CDR2: SGHKS and YYEKEE (reference sequence). The CDR3 length is 15 residues. V was trimmed by 3 bases and J by 1 base, leaving 13 bases between them. CDR3 coding DNA: TGTGCCAGCAGCTGGGAAGAGCACGAGAACACTGAAGCTTTCTTT. This gives the protein CASSWEEHENTEAFF. Filled out from reference TRBV5-5 and TRBJ1-1, the complete variable domain reads DAGVTQSPTHLIKTRGQQVTLRCSPISGHKSVSWYQQVLGQGPQFIFQYYEKEERGRGNFPDRFSARQFPNYSSELNVNALLLGDSALYLCASSWEEHENTEAFFGQGTRLTVV.

J is TRBJ2-5 and V is TRBV20-1; 8 bases map to TRBD2. The CDR3 is 13 amino acids. Germline V CDR1 and CDR2: DFQATT, SNEGSKA (reference sequence). V trimming: 3 bases; J trimming: 3 bases; junction bases outside the gene matches: 3. CDR3 residues: CSASRTSKETQYF. CDR3 sequence (DNA): TGCAGTGCTAGTCGGACTAGCAAAGAGACCCAGTACTTC.

The chain joins TRBV20-1 to TRBJ1-2, with TRBD1 matching 7 bases. Germline loops: CDR1 DFQATT, CDR2 SNEGSKA (reference sequence). The V segment lost 0 bases and the J segment 5 bases; nucleotides outside the gene matches: 3. CDR3 size: 13 residues. The CDR3 nucleotides read TGCAGTGCTAGAGATACAGGGGTGTATGGCTACACCTTC. Translation gives CSARDTGVYGYTF.

The rearrangement joins TRBV18 to TRBJ2-1, with 7 bases aligning to TRBD2. Germline CDR1 and CDR2: KGHSH and LQKENI. The CDR3 runs to 15 residues. Trimming took 5 bases from V and 6 from J; bases not matched to a gene: 10. The CDR3: CASSSRGGLSNEQFF. The CDR3 DNA sequence: TGTGCCAGCTCATCCCGCGGGGGACTGAGCAATGAGCAGTTCTTC.

The chain uses TRBV5-1 and TRBJ2-2, with unresolved D. V shed 0 bases and J shed 7 bases, with 10 bases lying between them. This CDR3 comprises 14 residues. CDR1 is SGHRS and CDR2 is YFSETQ in the germline V gene. Here the CDR3 DNA reads TGCGCCAGCAGCTTGGGATGGGAAGACGGGGAGCTGTTTTTT. Translating it yields CASSLGWEDGELFF.

A few counts support this clonotype. V and J are TRBV7-6 and TRBJ2-1; D is perhaps TRBD1 or TRBD2 (6 bases each). The CDR3 runs 12 residues. CDR1 is SGHVS and CDR2 is FNYEAQ in the germline V gene. Deletions cut 10 bases from V and 9 bases from J, with 16 bases between. CDR3 sequence: CAILGARGEQFF. The CDR3 region has the DNA TGTGCCATCCTGGGGGCGCGGGGTGAGCAGTTCTTC.

This clonotype was detected a few times. V gene TRBV5-4 combines with J gene TRBJ2-1; the D is unclear. CDR1 is SGHNT, CDR2 YYREEE, per germline (reference sequence). CDR3 length: 17 amino acids. Trimming removed 10 bases at V and 7 bases at J, with 30 bases between. CDR3 in DNA: TGTGCCCGGGCAAGACACGCGGACCGGAAGGCCGAAAATGAGCAGTTCTTC. It translates to CARARHADRKAENEQFF.

This clonotype was detected only a few times. The chain employs TRBV20-1 and TRBJ2-5; 10 bases align to TRBD2. With V trimmed by 3 bases and J by 2 bases, 6 bases remained unmatched. CDR3 length equals 15 residues. CDR1 is DFQATT and CDR2 is SNEGSKA in the germline V gene (reference sequence). The chain's CDR3 is CSASGLAGAQETQYF. The CDR3 DNA reads TGCAGTGCTAGTGGGCTAGCGGGAGCGCAAGAGACCCAGTACTTC.

Ten or more counts support this clonotype. The V gene is TRBV12-3 or TRBV12-4, the J gene TRBJ1-1, with D possibly being TRBD1 (6 bases). The CDR3 is 13 amino acids. V lost 5 bases and J lost 8, with 15 bases in between. Written as DNA, the CDR3 is TGTGCCAGCAGTCCAGGGACACCGCCGGAAGCTTTCTTT. Translated, it gives CASSPGTPPEAFF.

The V and J genes are TRBV24-1 and TRBJ2-2, with TRBD2 matching over 8 bases. In germline, CDR1 is KGHDR, CDR2 SFDVKD. This CDR3 region has 16 residues. The trim removed 2 bases at V and 3 bases at J, leaving 4 bases unmatched. The CDR3 DNA reads as TGTGCCACCAGTGATTCGGCTAGCGGGTACACCGGGGAGCTGTTTTTT. Amino acids: CATSDSASGYTGELFF.

This clonotype was counted only a few times. The CDR3 DNA is TGTGCCAGCAGCCCCGACACTGACTACGAGCAGTACTTC. Residues: CASSPDTDYEQYF. V and J are TRBV11-1 and TRBJ2-7; no clear D. The ends were cut back, 5 bases at V and 3 bases at J, with 11 bases in the middle. The germline V gene has CDR1 SGHAT and CDR2 FQDESV (reference sequence). The CDR3 extends over 13 amino acids.

A few counts support this clonotype. This chain links TRBV3-1 with TRBJ2-5, with 11 bases fitting TRBD2. CDR1 LGHDT and CDR2 YNNKEL come from the germline V gene (reference sequence). CDR3 length: 18 residues. The J segment lost 4 bases and the V segment lost 3 bases, leaving 13 bases of the junction unmatched. The CDR3 sequence is CASSHLAGGGTSSETQYF. The DNA for the CDR3 is TGTGCCAGCAGCCACCTAGCGGGGGGCGGTACGTCCTCAGAGACCCAGTACTTC.

The rearrangement joins TRBV2 to TRBJ1-2; TRBD1 agrees at 7 bases. Germline CDR1 and CDR2: SNHLY and FYNNEI. The CDR3 runs to 14 residues. Trimming took 4 bases from V and 6 from J; bases not matched to a gene: 8. The CDR3 here is CASSATGPSNGYTF. CDR3 coding DNA: TGTGCCAGCAGTGCGACAGGGCCAAGCAATGGCTACACCTTC. Looking up the rest from reference TRBV2 and TRBJ1-2 gives the full variable domain: EPEVTQTPSHQVTQMGQEVILRCVPISNHLYFYWYRQILGQKVEFLVSFYNNEISEKSEIFDDQFSVERPDGSNFTLKIRSTKLEDSAMYFCASSATGPSNGYTFGSGTRLTVV.